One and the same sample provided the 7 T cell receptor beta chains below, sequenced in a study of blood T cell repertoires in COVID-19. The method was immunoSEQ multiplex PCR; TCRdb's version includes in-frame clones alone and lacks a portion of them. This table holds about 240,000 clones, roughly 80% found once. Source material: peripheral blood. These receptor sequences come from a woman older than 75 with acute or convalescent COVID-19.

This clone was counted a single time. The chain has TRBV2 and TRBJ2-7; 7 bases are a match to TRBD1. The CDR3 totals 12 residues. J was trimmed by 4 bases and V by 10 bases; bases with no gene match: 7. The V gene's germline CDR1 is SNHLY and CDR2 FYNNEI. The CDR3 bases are TGTGCCATCCGGGACAGAGATTACGAGCAGTACTTC. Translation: CAIRDRDYEQYF.

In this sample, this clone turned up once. The CDR3 loop is CASSAWGLYEQYF. CDR3 DNA sequence: TGTGCCAGCAGTGCCTGGGGGCTATACGAGCAGTACTTC. The V gene is TRBV2, the J gene TRBJ2-7, with a tentative D call TRBD1 (6 bases). V was cut by 4 bases and J by 4 bases, with 11 bases left in between. The germline gives CDR1 SNHLY, CDR2 FYNNEI. The CDR3 runs 13 residues.

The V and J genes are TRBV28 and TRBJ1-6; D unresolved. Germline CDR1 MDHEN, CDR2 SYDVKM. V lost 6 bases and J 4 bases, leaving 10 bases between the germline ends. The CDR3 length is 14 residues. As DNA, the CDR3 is TGTGCCAGCAGGGAGGGCTTGTATAATTCACCCCTCCACTTT. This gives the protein CASREGLYNSPLHF.

In nucleotides, the CDR3 is TGTGCCAGCAGGCCACAGGGTTTAGGCTACACCTTC. Translating gives CASRPQGLGYTF. This sequence joins TRBV2 and TRBJ1-2; TRBD1 might be the D (6 bases). CDR1 and CDR2 from the germline V gene are SNHLY and FYNNEI. This CDR3 is 12 amino acids long. Trimming cost V 6 bases and J 8 bases, with 13 bases left between them. The full variable domain, completed using reference TRBV2 and TRBJ1-2, is EPEVTQTPSHQVTQMGQEVILRCVPISNHLYFYWYRQILGQKVEFLVSFYNNEISEKSEIFDDQFSVERPDGSNFTLKIRSTKLEDSAMYFCASRPQGLGYTFGSGTRLTVV.

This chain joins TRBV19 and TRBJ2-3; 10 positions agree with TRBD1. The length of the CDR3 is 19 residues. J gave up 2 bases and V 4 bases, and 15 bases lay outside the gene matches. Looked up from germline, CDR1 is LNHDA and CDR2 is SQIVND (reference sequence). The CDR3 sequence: CASSRGTGVFGGPTDTQYF. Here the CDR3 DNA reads TGTGCCAGTAGTAGGGGGACAGGGGTTTTTGGGGGCCCCACAGATACGCAGTATTTT.

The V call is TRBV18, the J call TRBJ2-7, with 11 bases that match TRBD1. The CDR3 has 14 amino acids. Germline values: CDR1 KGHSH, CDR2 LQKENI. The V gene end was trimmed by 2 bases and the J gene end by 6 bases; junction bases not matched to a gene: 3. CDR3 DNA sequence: TGTGCCAGCTCACCAGGGACAGGGGGTTCCGAGCAGTACTTC. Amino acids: CASSPGTGGSEQYF.

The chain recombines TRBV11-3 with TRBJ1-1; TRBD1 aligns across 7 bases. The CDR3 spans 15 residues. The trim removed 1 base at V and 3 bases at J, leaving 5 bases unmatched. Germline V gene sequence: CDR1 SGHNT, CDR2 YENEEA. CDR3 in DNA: TGTGCCAGCAGCTTAGGACAGGGAAGGGACACTGAAGCTTTCTTT. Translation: CASSLGQGRDTEAFF.